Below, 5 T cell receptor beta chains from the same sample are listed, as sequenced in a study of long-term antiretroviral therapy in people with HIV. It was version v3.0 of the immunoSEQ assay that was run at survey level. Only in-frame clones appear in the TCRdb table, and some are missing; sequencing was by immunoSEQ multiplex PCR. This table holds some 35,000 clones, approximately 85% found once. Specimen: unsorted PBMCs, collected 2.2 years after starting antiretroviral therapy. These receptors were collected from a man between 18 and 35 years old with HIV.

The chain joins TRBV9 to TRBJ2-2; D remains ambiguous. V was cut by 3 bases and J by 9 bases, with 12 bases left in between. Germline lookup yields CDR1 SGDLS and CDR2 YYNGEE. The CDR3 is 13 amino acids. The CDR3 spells CASSGSIFRELFF. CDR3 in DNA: TGTGCCAGCAGCGGTTCCATTTTCCGGGAGCTGTTTTTT.

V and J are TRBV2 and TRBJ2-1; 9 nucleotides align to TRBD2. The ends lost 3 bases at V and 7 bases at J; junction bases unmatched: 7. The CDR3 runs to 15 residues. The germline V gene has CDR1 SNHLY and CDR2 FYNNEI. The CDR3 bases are TGTGCCAGCAGTGAGGGTCCTAGCGGGATAAATGAGCAGTTCTTC. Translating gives CASSEGPSGINEQFF.

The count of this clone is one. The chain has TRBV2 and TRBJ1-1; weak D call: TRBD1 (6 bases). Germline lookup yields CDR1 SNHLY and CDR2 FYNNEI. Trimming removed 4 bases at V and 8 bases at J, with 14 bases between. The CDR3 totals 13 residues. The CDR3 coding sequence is TGTGCCAGCAGTGGGTACAGGGATGGGGAAGCTTTCTTT. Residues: CASSGYRDGEAFF.

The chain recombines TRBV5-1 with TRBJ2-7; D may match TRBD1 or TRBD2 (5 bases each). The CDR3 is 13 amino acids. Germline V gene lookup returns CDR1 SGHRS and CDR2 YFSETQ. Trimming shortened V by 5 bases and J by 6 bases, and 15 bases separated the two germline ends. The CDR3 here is CASREAGSGEQYF. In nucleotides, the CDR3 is TGCGCCAGCAGAGAGGCAGGGAGTGGCGAGCAGTACTTC.

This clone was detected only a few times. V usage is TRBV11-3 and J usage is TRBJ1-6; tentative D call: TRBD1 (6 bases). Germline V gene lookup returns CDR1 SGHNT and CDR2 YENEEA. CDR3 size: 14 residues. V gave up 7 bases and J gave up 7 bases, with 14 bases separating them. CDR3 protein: CASKQGIENSPLHF. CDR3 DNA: TGTGCCAGCAAACAGGGAATTGAGAATTCACCCCTCCACTTT.